Listed below are T cell receptor beta chains from one sample, sequenced in a study of T cell responses to AZD1222 COVID-19 vaccine. TCRdb's copy holds only in-frame clones and misses some; the assay was immunoSEQ multiplex PCR. Among under 200,000 clones, around 92% were seen once, and the ten largest hold 9.2%. The specimen was peripheral blood, collected on day 0 of AZD1222 vaccination. These receptors all come from an adult in good health. CDR3s include the opening cysteine and the closing phenylalanine or tryptophan. D genes are given only for firm matches. Expanded clones are given a class, and other clones once, few, many or no size at all.

>.|TRBV28|TRBD1|TRBJ1-1
CASSQGAGIGTEAFF
TGTGCCAGCAGTCAGGGGGCAGGGATCGGCACTGAAGCTTTCTTT
>.|TRBV18|TRBD2|TRBJ2-3
CASSPNKGGRLTDTQYF
TGTGCCAGCTCACCGAATAAGGGCGGGAGATTGACAGATACGCAGTATTTT
>.|TRBV7-3|TRBD2|TRBJ2-2
CASSLRLAGTGELFF
TGTGCCAGCAGCTTAAGGCTAGCGGGCACCGGGGAGCTGTTTTTT
>.|TRBV27|.|TRBJ1-2
CASSFENQGPLSYGYTF
TGTGCCAGCAGTTTCGAAAATCAGGGGCCCCTAAGCTATGGCTACACCTTC
>.|TRBV7-9|TRBD1|TRBJ1-2
CASSDTGGRYGYTF
TGTGCCAGCAGCGATACAGGGGGGAGATATGGCTACACCTTC
>.|TRBV20-1|.|TRBJ1-2
CSARIGGYTF
TGCAGTGCTAGGATAGGTGGCTACACCTTC
>.|TRBV19|.|TRBJ1-5
CASSKRGGQGNQPQHF
TGTGCCAGTAGTAAAAGAGGGGGGCAGGGCAATCAGCCCCAGCATTTT
>.|TRBV5-5|TRBD1|TRBJ2-7
CASSLVQGAKEQYF
TGTGCCAGCAGCTTGGTCCAGGGGGCGAAGGAGCAGTACTTC
>.|TRBV7-3|.|TRBJ1-1
CASSFSGVTEAFF
TGTGCCAGCAGCTTCTCAGGGGTCACTGAAGCTTTCTTT
>.|TRBV9|TRBD1|TRBJ2-1
CASSVAGTGLNEQFF
TGTGCCAGCAGCGTAGCGGGGACAGGGTTGAATGAGCAGTTCTTC
>.|TRBV7-9|.|TRBJ1-5
CASSLGPGNSNQPQHF
TGTGCCAGCAGCTTAGGTCCAGGGAATAGCAATCAGCCCCAGCATTTT
>.|TRBV7-2|.|TRBJ2-3
CASSLAGTLNGADTQYF
TGTGCCAGCAGCTTAGCCGGGACCCTAAATGGGGCAGATACGCAGTATTTT
>.|TRBV29-1|TRBD2|TRBJ2-1
CSVVVSGLSEQFF
TGCAGCGTTGTGGTTAGCGGGTTAAGTGAGCAGTTCTTC
>once|TRBV18|.|TRBJ2-6
CASSPLPPSGANVLTF
TGTGCCAGCTCACCTCTCCCCCCATCTGGGGCCAACGTCCTGACTTTC
>once|TRBV15|TRBD1|TRBJ1-5
CATSPDRNNQPQHF
TGTGCCACCAGCCCGGACAGGAACAATCAGCCCCAGCATTTT
>.|TRBV9|TRBD2|TRBJ2-1
CASSLRLAGDNEQFF
TGTGCCAGCAGCTTACGACTAGCGGGGGACAATGAGCAGTTCTTC
>.|TRBV9|.|TRBJ2-3
CASSVEGGTPTDTQYF
TGTGCCAGCAGCGTAGAGGGAGGGACACCCACAGATACGCAGTATTTT
>.|TRBV18|TRBD1|TRBJ1-1
CASSPQAGGIPNTEAFF
TGTGCCAGCTCACCACAGGCAGGGGGTATCCCGAACACTGAAGCTTTCTTT
>.|TRBV20-1|TRBD2|TRBJ2-7
CSASPPGLGYEQYF
TGCAGTGCTAGTCCTCCGGGACTAGGCTACGAGCAGTACTTC
>.|TRBV10-3|.|TRBJ1-2
CAISDVGGVSGYTF
TGTGCCATCAGTGATGTAGGGGGGGTTAGTGGCTACACCTTC
>.|TRBV7-3|TRBD2|TRBJ2-3
CASSSGLAGRTQYF
TGTGCCAGCAGCTCGGGACTAGCGGGACGTACGCAGTATTTT
>.|TRBV5-1|.|TRBJ2-2
CASRRGATGELFF
TGCGCCAGCAGGCGGGGTGCCACCGGGGAGCTGTTTTTT
>.|TRBV7-2|TRBD2|TRBJ2-5
CASRGLAGVRETQYF
TGTGCCAGCAGGGGACTAGCGGGAGTGAGGGAGACCCAGTACTTC
>.|TRBV5-6|TRBD1|TRBJ2-7
CASSLYATGNVYEQYF
TGTGCCAGCAGCTTGTATGCGACAGGGAATGTCTACGAGCAGTACTTC
>once|TRBV2|TRBD2|TRBJ2-1
CASRESGAGGLLYNEQFF
TGTGCCAGCAGAGAAAGCGGGGCGGGAGGGCTTCTCTACAATGAGCAGTTCTTC
>.|TRBV5-1|.|TRBJ2-2
CASTQANTGELFF
TGCGCCAGTACACAGGCGAACACCGGGGAGCTGTTTTTT
>.|TRBV4-1|.|TRBJ1-3
CASSQPTGFGNTIYF
TGCGCCAGCAGCCAACCAACCGGTTTTGGAAACACCATATATTTT
>.|TRBV27|TRBD2|TRBJ2-1
CASSPRTSGHGEQFF
TGTGCCAGCAGTCCCCGGACTAGCGGACACGGTGAGCAGTTCTTC
>.|TRBV19|TRBD2|TRBJ2-1
CASSMFTSGRRNEQFF
TGTGCCAGTAGTATGTTTACTAGCGGGAGGAGGAATGAGCAGTTCTTC
>.|TRBV15|.|TRBJ2-5
CATSRGQETQYF
TGTGCCACCAGTAGGGGACAAGAGACCCAGTACTTC
>.|TRBV29-1|.|TRBJ1-1
CSVETGNGGNTEAFF
TGCAGCGTTGAAACAGGGAATGGGGGGAACACTGAAGCTTTCTTT
>once|TRBV9|.|TRBJ1-5
CASSGSYSNQPQHF
TGTGCCAGCAGCGGGAGTTATAGCAATCAGCCCCAGCATTTT
>.|TRBV2|.|TRBJ1-5
CASSDGGFGNQPQHF
TGTGCCAGCAGTGATGGTGGTTTTGGGAATCAGCCCCAGCATTTT
>.|TRBV7-8|.|TRBJ2-1
CASSQWNDNEQFF
TGTGCCAGCAGCCAGTGGAATGACAATGAGCAGTTCTTC
>.|TRBV15|.|TRBJ1-1
CATSPRTAAVSEAFF
TGTGCCACCAGCCCCCGGACGGCCGCCGTTTCTGAAGCTTTCTTT
>.|TRBV6-6|.|TRBJ2-7
CASSPRYEQYF
TGTGCCAGCAGCCCCCGCTACGAGCAGTACTTC
>once|TRBV9|.|TRBJ2-7
CASSRDSYEQYF
TGTGCCAGCAGCCGAGACAGCTACGAGCAGTACTTC
>once|TRBV4-1|TRBD1|TRBJ1-5
CASSQVARGYDQPQHF
TGCGCCAGCAGCCAAGTCGCCAGGGGGTACGATCAGCCCCAGCATTTT
>.|TRBV12-3/TRBV12-4|.|TRBJ1-5
CASRADSNQPQHF
TGTGCCAGCAGGGCAGATAGCAATCAGCCCCAGCATTTT
>.|TRBV10-3|.|TRBJ1-2
CAITGEIDYGYTF
TGTGCCATCACGGGGGAGATTGACTATGGCTACACCTTC
>.|TRBV12-3/TRBV12-4|.|TRBJ2-3
CASSLSGPDTQYF
TGTGCCAGCAGTTTGTCGGGGCCCGATACGCAGTATTTT
>.|TRBV10-2|.|TRBJ1-3
CASSESSGVANTIYF
TGCGCCAGCAGTGAGTCTTCGGGGGTTGCAAACACCATATATTTT
>.|TRBV9|.|TRBJ2-5
CASGDRYETQYF
TGTGCCAGCGGAGACCGCTACGAGACCCAGTACTTC
>.|TRBV7-6|.|TRBJ2-3
CASSLAWGSTDTQYF
TGTGCCAGCAGCTTAGCGTGGGGAAGCACAGATACGCAGTATTTT
>.|TRBV7-2|.|TRBJ2-3
CASSWVTDTQYF
TGTGCCAGCAGCTGGGTGACAGATACGCAGTATTTT
>.|TRBV27|.|TRBJ2-3
CASSLWGTDTQYF
TGTGCCAGCAGTTTATGGGGCACAGATACGCAGTATTTT
>.|TRBV5-4|TRBD1|TRBJ1-1
CASSLTGGNTEAFF
TGTGCCAGCAGCTTGACAGGGGGGAACACTGAAGCTTTCTTT
>.|TRBV10-1|.|TRBJ2-1
CASSGAGGFYNEQFF
TGCGCCAGCAGTGGGGCGGGCGGATTCTACAATGAGCAGTTCTTC
>.|TRBV7-2|TRBD1|TRBJ2-2
CASSWDRNTGELFF
TGTGCCAGCAGCTGGGACAGAAACACCGGGGAGCTGTTTTTT
>.|TRBV7-8|.|TRBJ2-1
CASSPKMFNEQFF
TGTGCCAGCAGCCCAAAAATGTTCAATGAGCAGTTCTTC
>once|TRBV28|TRBD2|TRBJ2-3
CASSFSSGGTDTQYF
TGTGCCAGCAGTTTTAGTAGCGGGGGCACAGATACGCAGTATTTT
>.|TRBV7-9|.|TRBJ1-1
CASSGQIQNTEAFF
TGTGCCAGCAGCGGACAGATTCAAAACACTGAAGCTTTCTTT
>.|TRBV6-2/TRBV6-3|TRBD2|TRBJ2-7
CASSPRLAGPSYEQYF
TGTGCCAGCAGTCCCCGATTAGCGGGACCGAGCTACGAGCAGTACTTC
>.|TRBV7-2|TRBD2|TRBJ2-4
CASSPELAGENIQYF
TGTGCCAGCAGCCCCGAACTAGCGGGTGAAAACATTCAGTACTTC
>.|TRBV27|TRBD2|TRBJ2-7
CASSSIRLAGGEQYF
TGTGCCAGCAGTTCCATTCGGCTAGCGGGAGGCGAGCAGTACTTC
>once|TRBV6-5|TRBD2|TRBJ2-5
CASTPSGHQETQYF
TGTGCCAGCACCCCTAGCGGCCACCAAGAGACCCAGTACTTC
>.|TRBV19|TRBD2|TRBJ2-1
CASSIPQRGVNEQFF
TGTGCCAGTAGTATTCCCCAGCGGGGAGTCAATGAGCAGTTCTTC